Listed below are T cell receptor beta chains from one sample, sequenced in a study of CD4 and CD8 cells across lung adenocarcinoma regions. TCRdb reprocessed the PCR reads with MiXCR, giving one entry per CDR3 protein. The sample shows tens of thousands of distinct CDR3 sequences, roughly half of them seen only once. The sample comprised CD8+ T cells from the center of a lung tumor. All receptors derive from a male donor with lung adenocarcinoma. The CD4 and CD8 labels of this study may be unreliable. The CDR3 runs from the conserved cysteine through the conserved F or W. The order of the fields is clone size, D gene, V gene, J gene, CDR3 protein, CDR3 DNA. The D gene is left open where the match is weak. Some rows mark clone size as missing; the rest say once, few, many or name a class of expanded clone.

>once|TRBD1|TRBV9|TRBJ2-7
CASSPGTGRIVDEQYF
TGTGCCAGCAGCCCCGGGACAGGAAGGATAGTTGACGAGCAGTACTTC
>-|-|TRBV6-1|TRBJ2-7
CASRGAGSGVEDTQYF
TGTGCCAGCAGGGGGGCCGGGAGCGGGGTTGAAGATACGCAGTACTTC
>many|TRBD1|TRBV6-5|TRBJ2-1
CASSYLSGTGVYNEQFF
TGTGCCAGCAGTTACCTTTCCGGGACAGGGGTATACAATGAGCAGTTCTTC
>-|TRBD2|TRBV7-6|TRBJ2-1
CASSLVLAGLPNEQFF
TGTGCCAGCAGCTTAGTCCTAGCGGGACTTCCGAATGAGCAGTTCTTC
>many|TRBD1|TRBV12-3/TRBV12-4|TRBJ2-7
CASSYRQGYEQYF
TGTGCCAGCAGTTATCGACAGGGTTACGAGCAGTACTTC
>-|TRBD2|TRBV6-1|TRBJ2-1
CASRTGGAGNNEQFF
TGTGCCAGCCGGACCGGGGGGGCGGGTAACAATGAGCAGTTCTTC
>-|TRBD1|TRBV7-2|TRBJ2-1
CASSQGQARFF
TGTGCCAGCAGCCAAGGACAGGCAAGGTTCTTC
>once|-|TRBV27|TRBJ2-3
CASRAPDTQYF
TGCGCGAGCCGTGCCCCAGATACGCAGTACTTT
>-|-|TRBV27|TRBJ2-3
CASSPRRAGGGGRGKDTQYF
TGTGCCAGCAGTCCCCGCCGGGCGGGCGGCGGGGGCCGTGGGAAAGATACGCAGTATTTC
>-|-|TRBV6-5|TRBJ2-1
CASSYSKSLETQFF
TGTGCCAGCAGTTACTCGAAAAGTTTGGAGACCCAGTTCTTC
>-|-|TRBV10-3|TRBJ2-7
CAIGLPTYEQYF
TGTGCCATTGGACTACCTACCTACGAGCAGTACTTC